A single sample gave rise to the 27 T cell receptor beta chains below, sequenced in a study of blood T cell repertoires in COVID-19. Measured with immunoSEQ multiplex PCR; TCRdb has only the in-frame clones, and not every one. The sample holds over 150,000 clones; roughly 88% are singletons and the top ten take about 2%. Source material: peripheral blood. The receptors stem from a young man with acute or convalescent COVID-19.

CDR3 protein: CAISERQLYGYTF. The CDR3 DNA follows: TGTGCCATCAGTGAACGACAGCTCTATGGCTACACCTTC. J is TRBJ1-2 and V is TRBV10-3; D may be TRBD1 (5 bases). CDR3 length equals 13 residues. Trimming cost V 3 bases and J 4 bases, with 9 bases left between them. The germline V gene has CDR1 ENHRY and CDR2 SYGVKD.

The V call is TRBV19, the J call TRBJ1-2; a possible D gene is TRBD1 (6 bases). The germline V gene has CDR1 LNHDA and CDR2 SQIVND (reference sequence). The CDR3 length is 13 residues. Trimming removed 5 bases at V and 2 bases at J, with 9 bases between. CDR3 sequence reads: CASSRTENYGYTF. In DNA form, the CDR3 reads TGTGCCAGTAGTCGGACAGAAAACTATGGCTACACCTTC.

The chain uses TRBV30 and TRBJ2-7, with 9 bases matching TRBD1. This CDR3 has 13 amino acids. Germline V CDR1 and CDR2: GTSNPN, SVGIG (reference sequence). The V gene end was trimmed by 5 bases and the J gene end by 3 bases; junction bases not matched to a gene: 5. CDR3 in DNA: TGTGCCTGGGCTGACAGGGGGTACTACGAGCAGTACTTC. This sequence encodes CAWADRGYYEQYF.

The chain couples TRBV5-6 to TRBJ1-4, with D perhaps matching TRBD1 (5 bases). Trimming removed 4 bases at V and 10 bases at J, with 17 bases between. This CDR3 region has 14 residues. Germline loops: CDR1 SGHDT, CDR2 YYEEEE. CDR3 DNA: TGTGCCAGCAGCCCGGACAATACAGGTTCAAAACTGTTTTTT. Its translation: CASSPDNTGSKLFF.

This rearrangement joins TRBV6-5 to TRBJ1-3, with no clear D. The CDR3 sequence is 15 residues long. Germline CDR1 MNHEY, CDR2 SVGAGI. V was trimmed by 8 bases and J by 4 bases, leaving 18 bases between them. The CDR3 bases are TGTGCCAGCCGGACCGGGTTCACGGGAGGAAACACCATATATTTT. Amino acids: CASRTGFTGGNTIYF.

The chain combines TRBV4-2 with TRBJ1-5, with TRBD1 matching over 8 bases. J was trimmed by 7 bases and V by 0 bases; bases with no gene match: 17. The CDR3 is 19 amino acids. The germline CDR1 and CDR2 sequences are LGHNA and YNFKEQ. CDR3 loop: CASSQDRSGRGQVGQPQHF. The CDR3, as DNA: TGTGCCAGCAGCCAAGATCGATCGGGCAGGGGGCAGGTTGGGCAGCCCCAGCATTTT.

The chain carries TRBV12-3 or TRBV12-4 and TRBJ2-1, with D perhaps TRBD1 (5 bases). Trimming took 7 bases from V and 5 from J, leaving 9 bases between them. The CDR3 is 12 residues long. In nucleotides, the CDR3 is TGTGCCAGCACCCCGACAGACAATGAGCAGTTCTTC. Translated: CASTPTDNEQFF.

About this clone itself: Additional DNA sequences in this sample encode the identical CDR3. The CDR3 region is CASSRAGSYEQYF. The CDR3 region has the DNA TGTGCCAGCTCCCGAGCGGGCTCCTACGAGCAGTACTTC. The chain couples TRBV6-5 to TRBJ2-7; D may be TRBD2 (6 bases). The CDR3 runs 13 residues. V was clipped by 8 bases and J by 0 bases, with 11 bases between them. From germline, CDR1 is MNHEY and CDR2 SVGAGI.

In DNA form, the CDR3 reads TGTGCCAGCATGGCAGGGCCTGGCTACACCTTC. Residues: CASMAGPGYTF. The chain uses TRBV25-1 and TRBJ1-2; TRBD1 might be the D (5 bases). This CDR3 comprises 11 residues. The germline V and J ends were trimmed by 7 bases and 7 bases, with 10 bases remaining between them. The germline CDR1 and CDR2 sequences are MGHDK and SYGVNS.

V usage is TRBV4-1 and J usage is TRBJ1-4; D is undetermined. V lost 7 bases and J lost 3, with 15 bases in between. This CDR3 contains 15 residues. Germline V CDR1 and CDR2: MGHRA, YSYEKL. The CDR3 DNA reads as TGCGCCAGCACCCACCCCGAGGGTTCTAATGAAAAACTGTTTTTT. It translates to CASTHPEGSNEKLFF.

The CDR3 region is CASNRGQPNTEAFF. CDR3 in DNA: TGTGCCAGCAACAGGGGACAGCCGAACACTGAAGCTTTCTTT. The V and J genes are TRBV6-5 and TRBJ1-1, with 7 bases lining up with TRBD1. This CDR3 comprises 14 residues. The V segment lost 7 bases and the J segment 1 base; nucleotides outside the gene matches: 6. From germline, CDR1 is MNHEY and CDR2 SVGAGI.

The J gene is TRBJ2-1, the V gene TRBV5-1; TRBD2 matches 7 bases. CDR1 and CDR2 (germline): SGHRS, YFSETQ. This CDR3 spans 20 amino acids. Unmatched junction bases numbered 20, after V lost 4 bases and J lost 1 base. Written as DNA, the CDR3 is TGCGCCAGCAGCCTGCTCCCAGGGAGGGGTAAGTCCGGGTCCTACAATGAGCAGTTCTTC. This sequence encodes CASSLLPGRGKSGSYNEQFF.

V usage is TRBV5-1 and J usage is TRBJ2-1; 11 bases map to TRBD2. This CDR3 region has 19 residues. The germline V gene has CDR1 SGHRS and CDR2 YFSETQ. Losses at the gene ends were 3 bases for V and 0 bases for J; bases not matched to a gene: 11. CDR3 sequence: CASSSLTSGSSSSYNEQFF. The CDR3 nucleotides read TGCGCCAGCAGCTCCCTAACTAGCGGGAGCTCGAGCTCCTACAATGAGCAGTTCTTC.

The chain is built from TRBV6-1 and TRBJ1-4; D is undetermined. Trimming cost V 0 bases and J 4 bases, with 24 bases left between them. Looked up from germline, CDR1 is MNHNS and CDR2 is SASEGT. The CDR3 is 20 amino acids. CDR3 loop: CASSEARMGKIGGNNEKLFF. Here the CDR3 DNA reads TGTGCCAGCAGTGAAGCGCGCATGGGGAAAATCGGCGGGAATAATGAAAAACTGTTTTTT.

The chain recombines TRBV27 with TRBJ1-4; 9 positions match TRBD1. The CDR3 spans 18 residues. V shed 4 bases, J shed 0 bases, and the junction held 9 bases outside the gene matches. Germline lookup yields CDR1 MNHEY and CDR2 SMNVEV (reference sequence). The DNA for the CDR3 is TGTGCCAGCAGTTATAGACAGGGGGGATATGCAACTAATGAAAAACTGTTTTTT. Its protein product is CASSYRQGGYATNEKLFF. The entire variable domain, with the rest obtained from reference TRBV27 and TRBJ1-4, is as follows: EAQVTQNPRYLITVTGKKLTVTCSQNMNHEYMSWYRQDPGLGLRQIYYSMNVEVTDKGDVPEGYKVSRKEKRNFPLILESPSPNQTSLYFCASSYRQGGYATNEKLFFGSGTQLSVL.

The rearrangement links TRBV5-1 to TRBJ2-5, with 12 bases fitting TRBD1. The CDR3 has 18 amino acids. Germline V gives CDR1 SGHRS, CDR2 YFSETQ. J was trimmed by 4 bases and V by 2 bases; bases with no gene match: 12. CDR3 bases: TGCGCCAGCAGCTTAGGGACAGGGGGCGTTTCGGAGGGAGAGACCCAGTACTTC. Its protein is CASSLGTGGVSEGETQYF. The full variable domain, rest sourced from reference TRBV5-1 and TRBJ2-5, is KAGVTQTPRYLIKTRGQQVTLSCSPISGHRSVSWYQQTPGQGLQFLFEYFSETQRNKGNFPGRFSGRQFSNSRSEMNVSTLELGDSALYLCASSLGTGGVSEGETQYFGPGTRLLVL.

The chain's CDR3 is CASSPVAGPRGEQYF. CDR3 coding DNA: TGTGCCAGCAGCCCGGTAGCGGGCCCCCGGGGTGAGCAGTACTTC. The chain joins TRBV14 to TRBJ2-7, with 7 bases lining up with TRBD2. Germline CDR1 is SGHDN and CDR2 is FVKESK. CDR3 length: 15 residues. The junction had 13 bases not matched to a gene; V was cut back by 4 bases and J by 7 bases.

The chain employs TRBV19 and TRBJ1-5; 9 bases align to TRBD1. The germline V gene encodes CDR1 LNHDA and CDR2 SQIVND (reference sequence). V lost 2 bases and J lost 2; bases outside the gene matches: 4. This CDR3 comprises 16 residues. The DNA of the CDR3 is TGTGCCAGTAGTATAAGACAGGGGGTTCGCAATCAGCCCCAGCATTTT. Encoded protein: CASSIRQGVRNQPQHF. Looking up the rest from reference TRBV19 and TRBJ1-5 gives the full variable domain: DGGITQSPKYLFRKEGQNVTLSCEQNLNHDAMYWYRQDPGQGLRLIYYSQIVNDFQKGDIAEGYSVSREKKESFPLTVTSAQKNPTAFYLCASSIRQGVRNQPQHFGDGTRLSIL.

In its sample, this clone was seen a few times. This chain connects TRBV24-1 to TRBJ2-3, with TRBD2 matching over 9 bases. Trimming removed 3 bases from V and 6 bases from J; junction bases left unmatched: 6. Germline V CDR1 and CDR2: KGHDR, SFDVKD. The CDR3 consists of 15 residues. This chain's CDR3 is CATSDNAGGHDTQYF. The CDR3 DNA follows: TGTGCCACCAGTGATAATGCGGGGGGGCACGATACGCAGTATTTT.

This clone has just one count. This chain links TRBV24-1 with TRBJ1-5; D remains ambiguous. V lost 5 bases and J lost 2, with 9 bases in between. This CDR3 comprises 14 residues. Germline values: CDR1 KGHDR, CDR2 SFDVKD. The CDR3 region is CATSAPDGNQPQHF. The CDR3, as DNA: TGTGCCACCAGTGCACCAGATGGCAATCAGCCCCAGCATTTT.

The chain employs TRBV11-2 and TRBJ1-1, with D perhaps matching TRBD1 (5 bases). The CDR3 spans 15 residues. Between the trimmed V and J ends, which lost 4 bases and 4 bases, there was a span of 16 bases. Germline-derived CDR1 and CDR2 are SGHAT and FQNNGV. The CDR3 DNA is TGTGCCAGCAGCTCATTTGTGCGGGACGGCACTGAAGCTTTCTTT. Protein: CASSSFVRDGTEAFF. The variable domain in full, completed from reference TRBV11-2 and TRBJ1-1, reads EAGVAQSPRYKIIEKRQSVAFWCNPISGHATLYWYQQILGQGPKLLIQFQNNGVVDDSQLPKDRFSAERLKGVDSTLKIQPAKLEDSAVYLCASSSFVRDGTEAFFGQGTRLTVV.

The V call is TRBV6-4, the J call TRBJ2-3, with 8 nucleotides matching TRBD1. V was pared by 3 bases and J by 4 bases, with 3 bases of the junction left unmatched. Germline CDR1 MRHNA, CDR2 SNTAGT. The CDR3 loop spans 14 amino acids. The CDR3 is CASSETGVSDTQYF. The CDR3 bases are TGTGCCAGCAGTGAGACAGGGGTGTCAGATACGCAGTATTTT.

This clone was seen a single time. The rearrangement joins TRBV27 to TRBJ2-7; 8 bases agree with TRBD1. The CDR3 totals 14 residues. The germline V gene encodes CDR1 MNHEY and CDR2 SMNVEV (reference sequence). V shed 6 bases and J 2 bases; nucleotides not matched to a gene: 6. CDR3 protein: CASSLDRGPYEQYF. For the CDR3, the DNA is TGTGCCAGCAGCCTTGACAGGGGCCCCTACGAGCAGTACTTC.

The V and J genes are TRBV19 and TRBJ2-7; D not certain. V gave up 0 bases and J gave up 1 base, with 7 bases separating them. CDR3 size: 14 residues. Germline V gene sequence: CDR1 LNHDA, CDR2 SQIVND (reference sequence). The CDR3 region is CASSIEAASYEQYF. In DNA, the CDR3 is TGTGCCAGTAGTATAGAGGCGGCGTCCTACGAGCAGTACTTC.

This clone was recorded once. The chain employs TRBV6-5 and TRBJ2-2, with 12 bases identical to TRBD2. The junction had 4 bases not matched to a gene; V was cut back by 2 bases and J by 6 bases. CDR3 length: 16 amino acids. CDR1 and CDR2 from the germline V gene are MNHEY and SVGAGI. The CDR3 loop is CASSYTASGGAGELFF. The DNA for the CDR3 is TGTGCCAGCAGTTACACCGCTAGCGGGGGGGCCGGGGAGCTGTTTTTT.

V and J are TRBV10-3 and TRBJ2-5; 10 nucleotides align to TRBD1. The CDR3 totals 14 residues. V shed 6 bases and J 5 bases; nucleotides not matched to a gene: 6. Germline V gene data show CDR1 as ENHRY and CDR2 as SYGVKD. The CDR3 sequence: CAISDGQGGETQYF. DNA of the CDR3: TGTGCCATCAGCGATGGACAGGGGGGGGAGACCCAGTACTTC.

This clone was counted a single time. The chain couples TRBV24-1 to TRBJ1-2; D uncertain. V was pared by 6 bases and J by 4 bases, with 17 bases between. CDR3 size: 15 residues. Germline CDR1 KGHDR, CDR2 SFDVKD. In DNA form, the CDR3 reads TGTGCCACCAGTCCCGGCCCCCAACAGATCTATGGCTACACCTTC. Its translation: CATSPGPQQIYGYTF.